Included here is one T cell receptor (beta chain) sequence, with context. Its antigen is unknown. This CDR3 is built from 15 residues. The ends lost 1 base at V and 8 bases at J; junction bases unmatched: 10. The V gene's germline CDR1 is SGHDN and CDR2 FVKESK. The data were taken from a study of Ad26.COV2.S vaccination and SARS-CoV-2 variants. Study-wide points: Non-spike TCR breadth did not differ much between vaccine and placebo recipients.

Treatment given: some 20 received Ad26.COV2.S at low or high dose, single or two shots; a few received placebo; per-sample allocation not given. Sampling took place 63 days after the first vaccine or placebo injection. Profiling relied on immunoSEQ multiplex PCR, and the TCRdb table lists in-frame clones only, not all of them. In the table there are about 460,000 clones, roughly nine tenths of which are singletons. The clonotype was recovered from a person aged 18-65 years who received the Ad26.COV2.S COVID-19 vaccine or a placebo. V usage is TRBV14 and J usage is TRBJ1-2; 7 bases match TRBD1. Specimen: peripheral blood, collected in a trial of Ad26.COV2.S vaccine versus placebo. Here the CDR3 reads CASSQAGTASLGYTF. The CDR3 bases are TGTGCCAGCAGCCAAGCCGGGACAGCCTCCCTAGGCTACACCTTC.